A single T cell receptor (beta chain) is shown here with its context. These data belong to a study of T cell responses to AZD1222 COVID-19 vaccine. This CDR3 is built from 15 residues. The germline V gene encodes CDR1 LGHNA and CDR2 YNFKEQ. V was clipped by 2 bases and J by 4 bases; unmatched bases: 6. Sequencing used immunoSEQ multiplex PCR; TCRdb keeps in-frame clones, though not all of them. Among about 88,000 clones listed, 90% were seen once. This receptor was taken from an adult who received the AZD1222 COVID-19 vaccine. The input for sequencing was peripheral blood, taken 28 days after the second AZD1222 dose. This rearrangement joins TRBV4-2 to TRBJ2-7; 9 positions match TRBD2. The DNA of the CDR3 is TGTGCCAGCAGCCAAAGCTCTAGCGGGGCATACGAGCAGTACTTC. Protein: CASSQSSSGAYEQYF.